This TCR beta chain derives from a study of human T cells and chemical hapten exposure. At the level of the study: The variation in per-sample TCR yields arose mainly from small differences in pooled library volumes.

Time point specified: pre-sensitization, week 0. Noted treatment: therapeutic diphenylcyclopropenone sensitization with weekly scalp DPC. Alopecia patients, 18 to 70 years old and DPC-suitable, served as donors. Study results and limitations: Expanded TCRs produced significantly more large CDR3 similarity clusters than controls did. Counts of TCRs above 1 in 1000 frequency stayed unchanged with DPC sensitization.

TCRdb ran MiXCR on the RACE reads and lists one entry per CDR3 protein. This table holds 65,000 to 90,000 distinct CDR3 sequences, around 15% found once. This clonotype was seen a handful of times. What it binds is unknown. The CDR3 is made up of 16 amino acids. Germline V gene data show CDR1 as SGHRS and CDR2 as YFSETQ. V dropped 0 bases and J dropped 5; count of bases not matched to a gene: 6. This receptor was taken from a woman in her forties or fifties with alopecia areata. Some clones in this sample may be carry-over from other donors' samples. V and J are TRBV5-1 and TRBJ2-7; 12 nucleotides line up with TRBD2. Sample: whole blood, taken in connection with sensitization to the hapten diphenylcyclopropenone (DPC). CDR3 protein: CASSLALAGGPNEQYF. CDR3 nucleotide sequence: TGCGCCAGCAGCTTGGCCCTAGCGGGAGGGCCCAACGAGCAGTACTTC.